The entry below gives a single T cell receptor (beta chain) sequence along with its context. Its antigen is unknown. These data belong to a study of T-cell reconstitution after alpha-beta-depleted transplantation in children. Library preparation (for TCRbeta) was performed with unique molecular identifiers. TCRdb processed the PCR reads anew with MiXCR; each CDR3 protein has one entry. The data contain about 980,000 distinct CDR3 sequences, about 29% of them singletons. Study results and limitations: Some patients owed their high day-60 TCRbeta diversity to surviving recipient T cells and thymic progenitors.

The sample here was PBMCs, mostly from graft donor cells, taken 360 days after TCRalphabeta/CD19-depleted stem cell transplant. The clonotype was recovered from a boy in the first two years of life who had a stem cell transplant for SCID, so the T cells may come from the graft donor.

In nucleotides, the CDR3 is TGTGCCAGCACCGAGGGGGGGTTCTACGAGCAGTACTTC. Residues: CASTEGGFYEQYF. The chain is built from TRBV2 and TRBJ2-7, with D maybe TRBD2 (7 bases). The CDR3 is 13 residues long. Trimming took off 7 bases at V and 3 bases at J, with 13 bases between the two ends. Germline-derived CDR1 and CDR2 are SNHLY and FYNNEI. The full variable domain, rest sourced from reference TRBV2 and TRBJ2-7, is EPEVTQTPSHQVTQMGQEVILRCVPISNHLYFYWYRQILGQKVEFLVSFYNNEISEKSEIFDDQFSVERPDGSNFTLKIRSTKLEDSAMYFCASTEGGFYEQYFGPGTRLTVT.